This is a list of T cell receptor beta chains from one sample in a study of T cell repertoires and HLA-DP antigens. No antigen has been identified for these receptors. The method was immunoSEQ multiplex PCR; TCRdb's version includes in-frame clones alone and lacks a portion of them. The table includes roughly 73,000 clones, 80% detected once. The sample consisted of CD4+ T cells from PBMCs. The source is a man in his 60s in good health and CMV-seronegative. Both conserved end residues are part of each CDR3. A D gene is named only where the DNA matches it firmly. Not all rows give a size; the values are once, few, many and, for expanded clones, a class.

V gene	clone size	CDR3 length	D gene	J gene	CDR3 DNA	CDR3 protein
TRBV5-1	NA	15	NA	TRBJ2-2	TGCGCCAGCAGCTTGGCGACGGCGAACACCGGGGAGCTGTTTTTT	CASSLATANTGELFF
TRBV10-3	NA	15	NA	TRBJ1-2	TGTGCCATCCAGACCCTCGGAGGCGGACAGCCCCAAGTCACCTTC	CAIQTLGGGQPQVTF
TRBV28	once	15	TRBD2	TRBJ2-3	TGTGCCAGCAGTTTACAGCGGGGTCGCACAGATACGCAGTATTTT	CASSLQRGRTDTQYF
TRBV6-6	NA	14	NA	TRBJ1-4	TGTGCCAGCAGTTACGGGCAATCTAATGAAAAACTGTTTTTT	CASSYGQSNEKLFF
TRBV5-1	NA	15	TRBD1	TRBJ2-7	TGCGCCAGCAGCTTACGGGACAGTTGGGCCTACGAGCAGTACTTC	CASSLRDSWAYEQYF
TRBV6-6	NA	14	NA	TRBJ2-2	TGTGCCAGCAGTTACTCGCCTGGTTCCGGGGAGCTGTTTTTT	CASSYSPGSGELFF
TRBV7-2	NA	16	TRBD2	TRBJ2-1	TGTGCCAGCAGCTTAGGACTAGCGGGACGGTACAATGAGCAGTTCTTC	CASSLGLAGRYNEQFF
TRBV6-5	NA	15	NA	TRBJ1-2	TGTGCCAGCAGCTCTAGCCGCACGGGGACCTATGGCTACACCTTC	CASSSSRTGTYGYTF
TRBV5-4	many	14	NA	TRBJ2-5	TGTGCCAGCAGCCGCACCGTCTTTCAAGAGACCCAGTACTTC	CASSRTVFQETQYF
TRBV19	NA	15	NA	TRBJ1-5	TGTGCCAGTAGCCCTGGACCGGGAACAAATCAGCCCCAGCATTTT	CASSPGPGTNQPQHF